Presented here are 5 T cell receptor beta chains from one specimen sequenced in a study of CD8+ T cells in alopecia areata. It was cDNA, reverse transcribed from extracted RNA, that served as the sequencing template. Data came from immunoSEQ multiplex PCR; TCRdb stores just in-frame clones and leaves some out. The sample consists of some 220,000 clones, under 60% of them appearing once. As to treatment: oral pan-JAK inhibitor, 5-10 mg twice daily. The specimen comprised CD4+ T cells sorted from blood, sampled at week 4, from a patient treated with tofacitinib. These receptors all come from a human donor with alopecia areata.

The chain couples TRBV30 to TRBJ2-3; D is possibly TRBD1 or TRBD2 (6 bases each). This CDR3 has 15 amino acids. The germline V gene has CDR1 GTSNPN and CDR2 SVGIG (reference sequence). V shed 0 bases and J shed 0 bases, with 10 bases lying between them. CDR3 in DNA: TGTGCCTGGAGTGTACTAGGGGGGAGCACAGATACGCAGTATTTT. Translation: CAWSVLGGSTDTQYF.

This clone was recorded only once. The V call is TRBV29-1, the J call TRBJ2-7; 9 bases agree with TRBD1. V dropped 7 bases and J dropped 3; count of bases not matched to a gene: 4. The CDR3 length is 12 residues. Per germline, CDR1 SQVTM and CDR2 ANQGSEA. The DNA of the CDR3 is TGCAGCGGTGGGACAGGGAACTACGAGCAGTACTTC. Its protein is CSGGTGNYEQYF.

This clone was counted a few times. The chain's CDR3 is CASNRDRKNTEAFF. DNA for the CDR3: TGTGCCAGCAATCGGGACAGAAAGAACACTGAAGCTTTCTTT. The V call is TRBV2, the J call TRBJ1-1; 7 nucleotides match TRBD1. CDR1 is SNHLY, CDR2 FYNNEI, per germline. CDR3 length: 14 amino acids. Germline trimming cut 7 bases from V and 1 base from J; bases unmatched to any gene: 6. The full variable domain, its missing parts supplied by reference TRBV2 and TRBJ1-1, is EPEVTQTPSHQVTQMGQEVILRCVPISNHLYFYWYRQILGQKVEFLVSFYNNEISEKSEIFDDQFSVERPDGSNFTLKIRSTKLEDSAMYFCASNRDRKNTEAFFGQGTRLTVV.

The chain couples TRBV18 to TRBJ1-1; D not resolved. The CDR3 length is 15 residues. Germline loops: CDR1 KGHSH, CDR2 LQKENI. The V gene lost 2 bases and the J gene lost 0 bases, with 10 bases spanning the gap. CDR3 nucleotides: TGTGCCAGCTCACCAGACGGGCGAATGAACACTGAAGCTTTCTTT. It is translated as CASSPDGRMNTEAFF.

V is TRBV27 and J is TRBJ1-2; a weak D match, TRBD1 (5 bases). V was clipped by 6 bases and J by 4 bases, with 12 bases between them. Germline V gene sequence: CDR1 MNHEY, CDR2 SMNVEV (reference sequence). CDR3 length: 13 amino acids. The CDR3 sequence: CASRFGGSYGYTF. DNA of the CDR3: TGTGCCAGCAGGTTTGGGGGAAGCTATGGCTACACCTTC.